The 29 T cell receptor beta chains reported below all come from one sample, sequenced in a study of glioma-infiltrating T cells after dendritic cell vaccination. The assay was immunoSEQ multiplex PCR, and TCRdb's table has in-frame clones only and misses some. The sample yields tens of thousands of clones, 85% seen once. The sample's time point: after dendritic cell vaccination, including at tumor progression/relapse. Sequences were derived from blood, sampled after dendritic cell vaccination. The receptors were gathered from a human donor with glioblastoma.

CDR3 region: CASRGQSTDTQYF. CDR3 bases: TGTGCCAGCAGGGGACAGAGCACAGATACGCAGTATTTT. This chain uses TRBV7-2 with TRBJ2-3; 7 bases are a match to TRBD1. The CDR3 has 13 residues. Germline V gene lookup returns CDR1 SGHTA and CDR2 FQGNSA. Trimming cost V 6 bases and J 0 bases; bases outside gene matches: 0.

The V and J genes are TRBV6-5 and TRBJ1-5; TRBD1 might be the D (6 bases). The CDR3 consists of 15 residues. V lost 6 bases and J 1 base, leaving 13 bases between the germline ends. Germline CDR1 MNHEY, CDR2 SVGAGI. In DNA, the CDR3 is TGTGCCAGCAGCAGGTCCGGACAGAGCAATCAGCCCCAGCATTTT. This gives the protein CASSRSGQSNQPQHF.

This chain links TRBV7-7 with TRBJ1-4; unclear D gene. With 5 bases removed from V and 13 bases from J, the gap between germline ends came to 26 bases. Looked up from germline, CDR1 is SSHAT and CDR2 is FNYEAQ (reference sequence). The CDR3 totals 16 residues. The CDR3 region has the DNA TGTGCCAGCAGCCCATATCCCCCCCCGGTGGATGGAGGACTGTTTTTT. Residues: CASSPYPPPVDGGLFF.

CDR3 nucleotides: TGTGCCAGCAGCTTAGGGGGCCCGAATTCACCCCTCCACTTT. Amino acid sequence: CASSLGGPNSPLHF. The chain has TRBV7-2 and TRBJ1-6; tentative D call: TRBD1 (5 bases). Germline V gene lookup returns CDR1 SGHTA and CDR2 FQGNSA. V lost 1 base to trimming and J lost 7 bases, with 8 bases between them. The CDR3 has 14 residues.

The CDR3 DNA is TGTGCCTGGAGCTCCTCCGGCTACGAGCAGTACTTC. Its translation: CAWSSSGYEQYF. The rearrangement links TRBV30 to TRBJ2-7; no clear D gene. The V gene lost 3 bases and the J gene lost 3 bases, with 9 bases spanning the gap. Germline V lookup: CDR1 GTSNPN, CDR2 SVGIG (reference sequence). The CDR3 is 12 amino acids.

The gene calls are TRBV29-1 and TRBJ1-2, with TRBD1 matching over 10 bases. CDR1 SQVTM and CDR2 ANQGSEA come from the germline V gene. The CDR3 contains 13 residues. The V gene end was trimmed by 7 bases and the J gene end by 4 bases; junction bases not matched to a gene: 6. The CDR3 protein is CSARQGASYGYTF. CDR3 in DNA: TGCAGCGCCCGACAGGGGGCAAGCTATGGCTACACCTTC. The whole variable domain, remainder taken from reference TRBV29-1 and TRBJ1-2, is SAVISQKPSRDICQRGTSLTIQCQVDSQVTMMFWYRQQPGQSLTLIATANQGSEATYESGFVIDKFPISRPNLTFSTLTVSNMSPEDSSIYLCSARQGASYGYTFGSGTRLTVV.

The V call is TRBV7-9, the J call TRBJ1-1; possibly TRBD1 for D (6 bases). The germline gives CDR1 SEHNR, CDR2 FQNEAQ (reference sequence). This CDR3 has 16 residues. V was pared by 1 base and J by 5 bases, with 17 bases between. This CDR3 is CASSLGVPGQLTEAFF. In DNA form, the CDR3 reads TGTGCCAGCAGCTTAGGTGTCCCGGGACAATTAACTGAAGCTTTCTTT.

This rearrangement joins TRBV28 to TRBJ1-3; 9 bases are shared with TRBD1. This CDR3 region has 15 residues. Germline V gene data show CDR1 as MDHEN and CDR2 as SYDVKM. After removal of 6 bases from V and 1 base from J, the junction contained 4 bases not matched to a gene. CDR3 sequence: CASRSGTGSGNTIYF. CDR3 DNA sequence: TGTGCCAGCAGAAGCGGGACAGGGTCTGGAAACACCATATATTTT.

CDR3 coding DNA: TGTGCCTGGAGGAACAGGGTTACTGGGGCCAACGTCCTGACTTTC. Residues: CAWRNRVTGANVLTF. The V and J genes are TRBV30 and TRBJ2-6, with TRBD1 as a possible D gene (6 bases). Germline-derived CDR1 and CDR2 are GTSNPN and SVGIG (reference sequence). V gave up 3 bases and J gave up 2 bases, with 11 bases separating them. This CDR3 has 15 amino acids.

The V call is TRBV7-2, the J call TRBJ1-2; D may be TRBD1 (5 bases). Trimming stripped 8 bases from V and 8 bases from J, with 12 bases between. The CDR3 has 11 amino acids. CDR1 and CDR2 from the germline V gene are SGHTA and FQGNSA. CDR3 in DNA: TGTGCCAGCGTTTCAGGGAGGGGCTACACCTTC. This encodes CASVSGRGYTF.

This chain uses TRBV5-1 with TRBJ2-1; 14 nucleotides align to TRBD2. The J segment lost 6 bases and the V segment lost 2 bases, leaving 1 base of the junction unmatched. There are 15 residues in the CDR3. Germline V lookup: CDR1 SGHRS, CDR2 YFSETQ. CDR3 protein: CASSFGTSGSNEQFF. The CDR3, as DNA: TGCGCCAGCAGCTTTGGGACTAGCGGGAGCAATGAGCAGTTCTTC.

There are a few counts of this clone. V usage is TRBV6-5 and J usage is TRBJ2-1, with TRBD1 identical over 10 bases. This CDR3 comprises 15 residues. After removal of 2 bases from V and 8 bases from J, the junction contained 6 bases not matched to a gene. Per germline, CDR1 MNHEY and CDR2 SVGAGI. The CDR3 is CASSYGTGESDEQFF. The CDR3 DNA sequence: TGTGCCAGCAGTTACGGGACAGGGGAGAGCGATGAGCAGTTCTTC.

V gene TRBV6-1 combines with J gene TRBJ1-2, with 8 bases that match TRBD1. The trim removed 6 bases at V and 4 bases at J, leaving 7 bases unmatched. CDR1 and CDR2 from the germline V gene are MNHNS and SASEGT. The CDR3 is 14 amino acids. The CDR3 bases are TGTGCCAGCAGGGCGACAGGGGCGGCCTATGGCTACACCTTC. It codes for CASRATGAAYGYTF.

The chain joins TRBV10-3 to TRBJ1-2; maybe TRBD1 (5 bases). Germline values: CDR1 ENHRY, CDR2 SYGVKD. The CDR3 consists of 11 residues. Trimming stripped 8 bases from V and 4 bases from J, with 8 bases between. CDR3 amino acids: CAIGGSYGYTF. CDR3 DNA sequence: TGTGCCATCGGGGGGAGCTATGGCTACACCTTC.

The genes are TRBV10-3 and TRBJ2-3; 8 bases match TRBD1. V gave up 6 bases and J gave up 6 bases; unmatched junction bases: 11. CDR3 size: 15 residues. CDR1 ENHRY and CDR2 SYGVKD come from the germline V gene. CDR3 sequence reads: CAISPRTGYSDTQYF. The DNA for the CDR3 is TGTGCCATCAGCCCTAGGACAGGGTATAGCGATACGCAGTATTTT.

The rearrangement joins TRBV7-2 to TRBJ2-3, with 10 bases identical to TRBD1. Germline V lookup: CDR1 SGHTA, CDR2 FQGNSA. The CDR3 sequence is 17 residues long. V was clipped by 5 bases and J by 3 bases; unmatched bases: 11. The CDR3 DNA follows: TGTGCCAGCAGCCAAACGGGGACAGGGGCGAGTACAGATACGCAGTATTTT. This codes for CASSQTGTGASTDTQYF.

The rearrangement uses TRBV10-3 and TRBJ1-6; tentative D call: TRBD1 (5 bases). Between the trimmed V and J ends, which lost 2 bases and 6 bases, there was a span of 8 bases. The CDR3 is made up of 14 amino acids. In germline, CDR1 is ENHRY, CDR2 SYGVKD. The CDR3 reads CAISEPGLNSPLHF. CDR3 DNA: TGTGCCATCAGTGAGCCGGGACTTAATTCACCCCTCCACTTT.

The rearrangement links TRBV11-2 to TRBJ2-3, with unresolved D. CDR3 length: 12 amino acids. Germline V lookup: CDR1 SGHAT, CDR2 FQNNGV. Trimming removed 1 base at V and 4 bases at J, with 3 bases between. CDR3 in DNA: TGTGCCAGCAGCTTAGCCTCAGATACGCAGTATTTT. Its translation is CASSLASDTQYF.

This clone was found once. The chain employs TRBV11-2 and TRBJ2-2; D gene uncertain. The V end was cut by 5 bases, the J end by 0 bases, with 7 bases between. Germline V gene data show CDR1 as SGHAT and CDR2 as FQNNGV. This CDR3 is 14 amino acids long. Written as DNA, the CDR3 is TGTGCCAGCAGCCAAAACACGAACACCGGGGAGCTGTTTTTT. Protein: CASSQNTNTGELFF.

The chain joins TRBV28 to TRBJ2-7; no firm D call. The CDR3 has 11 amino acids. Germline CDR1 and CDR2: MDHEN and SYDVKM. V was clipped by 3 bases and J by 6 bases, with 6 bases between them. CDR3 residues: CASSFYSEQYF. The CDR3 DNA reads TGTGCCAGCAGTTTTTACTCCGAGCAGTACTTC.

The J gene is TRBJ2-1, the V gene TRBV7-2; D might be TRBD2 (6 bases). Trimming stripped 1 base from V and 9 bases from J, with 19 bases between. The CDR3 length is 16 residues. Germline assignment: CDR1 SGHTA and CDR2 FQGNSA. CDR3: CASSLDGGSGRFEQFF. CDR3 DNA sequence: TGTGCCAGCAGCTTAGATGGTGGTAGCGGCCGGTTTGAGCAGTTCTTC.

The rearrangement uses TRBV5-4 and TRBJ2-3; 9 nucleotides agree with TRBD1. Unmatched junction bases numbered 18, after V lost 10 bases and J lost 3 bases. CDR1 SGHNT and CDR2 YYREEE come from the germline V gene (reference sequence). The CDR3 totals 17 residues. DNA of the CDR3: TGTGCCGGGAGGACAGGGGCCGCCCCAATGGGTACAGATACGCAGTATTTT. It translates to CAGRTGAAPMGTDTQYF.

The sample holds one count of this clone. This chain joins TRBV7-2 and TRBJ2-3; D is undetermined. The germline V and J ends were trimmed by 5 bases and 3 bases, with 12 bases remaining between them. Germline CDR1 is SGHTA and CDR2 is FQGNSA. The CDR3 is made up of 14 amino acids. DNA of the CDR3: TGTGCCAGCAGCCAGAGACTGCTGACAGATACGCAGTATTTT. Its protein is CASSQRLLTDTQYF.

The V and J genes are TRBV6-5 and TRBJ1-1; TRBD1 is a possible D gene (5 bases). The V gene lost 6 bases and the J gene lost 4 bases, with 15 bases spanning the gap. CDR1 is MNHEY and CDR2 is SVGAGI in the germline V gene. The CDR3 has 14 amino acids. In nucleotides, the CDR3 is TGTGCCAGCAGCCAAAGACAGTATGGCACTGAAGCTTTCTTT. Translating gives CASSQRQYGTEAFF.

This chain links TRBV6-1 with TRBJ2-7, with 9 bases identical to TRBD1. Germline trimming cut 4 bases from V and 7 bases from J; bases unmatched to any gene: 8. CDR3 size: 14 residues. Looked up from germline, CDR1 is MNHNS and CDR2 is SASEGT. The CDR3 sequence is CASSGWTGVGEQYF. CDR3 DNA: TGTGCCAGCAGTGGGTGGACAGGGGTGGGGGAGCAGTACTTC.

The CDR3 sequence: CASSLTVGYGYTF. In nucleotides, the CDR3 is TGTGCCAGCAGCCTTACAGTGGGCTATGGCTACACCTTC. This sequence joins TRBV27 and TRBJ1-2, with D hard to call. V was shortened by 6 bases and J by 4 bases, with 12 bases between the two germline ends. Germline CDR1 MNHEY, CDR2 SMNVEV (reference sequence). This CDR3 has 13 residues.

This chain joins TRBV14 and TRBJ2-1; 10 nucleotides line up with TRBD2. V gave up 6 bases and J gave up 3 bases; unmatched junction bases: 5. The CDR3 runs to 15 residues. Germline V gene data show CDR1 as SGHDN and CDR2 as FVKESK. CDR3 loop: CASSPAGGIYNEQFF. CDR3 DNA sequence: TGTGCCAGCAGTCCAGCGGGGGGGATCTACAATGAGCAGTTCTTC.

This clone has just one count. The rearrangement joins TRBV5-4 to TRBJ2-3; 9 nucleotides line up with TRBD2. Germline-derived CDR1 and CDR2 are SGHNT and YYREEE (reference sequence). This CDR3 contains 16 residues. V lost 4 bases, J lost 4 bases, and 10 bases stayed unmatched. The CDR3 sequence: CASSATRGGASDTQYF. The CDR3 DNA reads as TGTGCCAGCAGCGCCACCCGCGGGGGGGCGTCAGATACGCAGTATTTT.

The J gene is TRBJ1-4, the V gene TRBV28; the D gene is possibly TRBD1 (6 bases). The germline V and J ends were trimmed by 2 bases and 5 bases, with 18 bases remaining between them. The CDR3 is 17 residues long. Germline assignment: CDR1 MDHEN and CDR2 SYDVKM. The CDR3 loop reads CASSLGGGRRKNEKLFF. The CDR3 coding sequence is TGTGCCAGCAGTTTAGGGGGGGGGCGAAGGAAAAATGAAAAACTGTTTTTT. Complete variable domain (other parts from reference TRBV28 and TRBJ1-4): DVKVTQSSRYLVKRTGEKVFLECVQDMDHENMFWYRQDPGLGLRLIYFSYDVKMKEKGDIPEGYSVSREKKERFSLILESASTNQTSMYLCASSLGGGRRKNEKLFFGSGTQLSVL.